The 13 T cell receptor beta chains in this list originate from one sample, sequenced in a study of T cell responses to AZD1222 COVID-19 vaccine. The table came from immunoSEQ multiplex PCR; TCRdb's copy has only in-frame clones and leaves some out. This sample carries about 120,000 clones, 80% to 95% of them seen once, and the ten largest clones take 7.5% to 9%. The specimen was peripheral blood, collected on day 0 of AZD1222 vaccination. Source of these receptors: an adult in good health.

This chain links TRBV24-1 with TRBJ1-3; tentatively, D is TRBD1 (5 bases). The CDR3 has 15 residues. CDR1 and CDR2 (germline): KGHDR, SFDVKD. Trimming shortened V by 3 bases and J by 4 bases, and 12 bases separated the two germline ends. In DNA form, the CDR3 reads TGTGCCACCAGTGATCCGCAGGGACCGGGAAACACCATATATTTT. It yields the protein CATSDPQGPGNTIYF.

The genes are TRBV3-1 (or the pseudogene TRBV3-2) and TRBJ1-1; possible D gene TRBD1, 6 bases. The CDR3 has 12 residues. Germline CDR1 and CDR2: LGHDT and YNNKEL (reference sequence). Trimming took off 2 bases at V and 11 bases at J, with 12 bases between the two ends. CDR3 residues: CASSQQQGRAFF. The DNA of the CDR3 is TGTGCCAGCAGCCAACAACAGGGAAGGGCTTTCTTT.

This chain links TRBV6-4 with TRBJ1-1; 7 bases align to TRBD1. The J segment lost 4 bases and the V segment lost 4 bases, leaving 15 bases of the junction unmatched. Germline V CDR1 and CDR2: MRHNA, SNTAGT. The CDR3 is made up of 17 amino acids. As DNA, the CDR3 is TGTGCCAGCAGTGCCCTATCGGGCTGGTCAGGGGGCACTGAAGCTTTCTTT. The encoded protein is CASSALSGWSGGTEAFF.

The chain couples TRBV9 to TRBJ2-3; D tentatively reads TRBD1 or TRBD2 (6 bases each). Deletions cut 7 bases from V and 2 bases from J, with 14 bases between. The CDR3 totals 14 residues. The germline V gene has CDR1 SGDLS and CDR2 YYNGEE. The chain's CDR3 is CASGGGTITDTQYF. In nucleotides, the CDR3 is TGTGCCAGCGGAGGGGGGACCATCACAGATACGCAGTATTTT.

The CDR3 DNA reads as TGTGCCAGCAGCTTAGATCTATGGCCGAGCTACACCTTC. It is translated as CASSLDLWPSYTF. The chain recombines TRBV11-2 with TRBJ1-2; D not resolved. Looked up from germline, CDR1 is SGHAT and CDR2 is FQNNGV. The ends were cut back, 0 bases at V and 9 bases at J, with 11 bases in the middle. This CDR3 is built from 13 residues.

The J gene is TRBJ2-4, the V gene TRBV29-1, with 7 nucleotides matching TRBD1. V was pared by 1 base and J by 6 bases, with 0 bases of the junction left unmatched. Germline lookup yields CDR1 SQVTM and CDR2 ANQGSEA. This CDR3 comprises 12 residues. As DNA, the CDR3 is TGCAGCGTTGAAGGACAGGGAAACATTCAGTACTTC. Its translation is CSVEGQGNIQYF. The entire variable domain, with the rest obtained from reference TRBV29-1 and TRBJ2-4, is as follows: SAVISQKPSRDICQRGTSLTIQCQVDSQVTMMFWYRQQPGQSLTLIATANQGSEATYESGFVIDKFPISRPNLTFSTLTVSNMSPEDSSIYLCSVEGQGNIQYFGAGTRLSVL.

The chain has TRBV19 and TRBJ1-1, with 10 bases matching TRBD1. The trim removed 10 bases at V and 6 bases at J, leaving 8 bases unmatched. This CDR3 is 13 amino acids long. Germline V CDR1 and CDR2: LNHDA, SQIVND (reference sequence). Here the CDR3 reads CATQGQGVAEAFF. The CDR3 DNA sequence: TGTGCCACCCAAGGACAGGGGGTCGCTGAAGCTTTCTTT.

The rearrangement joins TRBV7-8 to TRBJ2-3, with D uncertain. This CDR3 spans 11 amino acids. V lost 3 bases, J lost 6 bases, and 4 bases lay in between. Germline CDR1 and CDR2: SGHVS and FQNEAQ. The CDR3 reads CASSFGDTQYF. The DNA for the CDR3 is TGTGCCAGCAGCTTTGGGGATACGCAGTATTTT.

J is TRBJ2-3 and V is TRBV7-2; tentatively, D is TRBD2 (6 bases). CDR1 and CDR2 (germline): SGHTA, FQGNSA. The CDR3 extends over 13 amino acids. V was shortened by 5 bases and J by 6 bases, with 12 bases between the two germline ends. The DNA of the CDR3 is TGTGCCAGCAGCCTAGGGAGCGGGGATACGCAGTATTTT. Its translation is CASSLGSGDTQYF.

The chain recombines TRBV21-1 with TRBJ1-1. TRBV21-1 is a pseudogene segment. The CDR3 is 15 amino acids. In DNA form, the CDR3 reads TGTGCCAGCAGCCCAATGTATCGTGGGAACACTGAAGCTTTCTTT. The encoded protein is CASSPMYRGNTEAFF.

This chain links TRBV12-3 or TRBV12-4 with TRBJ2-1, with 7 bases lining up with TRBD1. There are 12 residues in the CDR3. V dropped 6 bases and J dropped 15; count of bases not matched to a gene: 11. The CDR3 loop reads CASRPPGGSLFF. The CDR3 bases are TGTGCCAGCAGGCCCCCAGGGGGAAGTCTGTTCTTC.

This clone was seen a single time. The V gene is TRBV3-1 (or the pseudogene TRBV3-2), the J gene TRBJ1-5; TRBD1 agrees at 7 bases. The CDR3 spans 15 residues. Losses at the gene ends were 1 base for V and 3 bases for J; bases not matched to a gene: 3. The V gene's germline CDR1 is LGHDT and CDR2 YNNKEL (reference sequence). This CDR3 is CASSQGGQHNQPQHF. DNA of the CDR3: TGTGCCAGCAGCCAAGGGGGACAGCACAATCAGCCCCAGCATTTT.

The chain combines TRBV11-1 with TRBJ1-2; D is possibly TRBD1 (5 bases). Trimming removed 5 bases at V and 7 bases at J, with 11 bases between. The CDR3 has 12 amino acids. Germline V gene sequence: CDR1 SGHAT, CDR2 FQDESV (reference sequence). The CDR3 sequence is CASSRDGLGYTF. CDR3 coding DNA: TGTGCCAGCAGCCGGGACGGCCTTGGCTACACCTTC.